This TCR beta chain was identified during a study of breast tumors, draining lymph nodes, adjacent tissues (dated by TCRdb to 2016 to 2018). Regarding the study in general: The study compared TCR beta repertoires across tumor, adjacent nontumor tissue and axillary lymph nodes from breast cancer patients. The study was designed to assess the relationships and possible T-cell exchange between tumor, surrounding tissue and draining lymph node repertoires in human breast cancer.

On the study overall, not on this receptor specifically: Tumor and nontumor tissue repertoires were found to be significantly more similar in luminal-like than in basal-like breast cancer. The data were judged consistent with most tumor T cells deriving from the lymph node and then expanding within tumor tissue. Tumor T-cell repertoires showed less diversity than lymph node repertoires and more diversity than nontumor tissue repertoires, and tumor T-cell repertoires showed preferential V and J gene usage. The conclusion that tumor T cells originate in lymph nodes was framed as consistent with a hypothesis rather than directly demonstrated.

This clonotype was counted at least ten times. Its antigen has not been determined. Per-base qualities were not stored, and no clone one base away is much larger. Relative to germline, V is 0 bases shorter and J is 5 bases shorter, with 10 bases between their ends. CDR1 and CDR2, looked up from the germline V gene (reference sequence), are LNHDA and SQIVND. The cysteine opens and the phenylalanine closes a CDR3 of 14 amino acids. Left in the record is the CDR3 DNA by itself, 42 bases read in frame from the first base. Instrument on record: Illumina HiSeq 2000. Multiplex PCR amplification was used to generate the TCR beta chain libraries. The amplified TCR beta chain products were analyzed by high-throughput sequencing. TCRdb reran the public reads through fastp at Q25 and MiXCR, keeping productive beta chains. A single entry per CDR3 protein holds the most common genes and DNA from its merged rows. This sample gives 100,000 or so distinct CDR3 sequences in total; approximately 21% of them show up just once. Jointly, the top ten make up roughly 1.2% of the sample.

Lymph node samples came from the axillary draining lymph nodes of breast cancer patients. Sequencing used axillary lymph node tissue. The TCR comes from a female donor with breast cancer. Some clones in this sample may be carry-over from other donors' samples. Recombination joined TRBV19 with TRBJ1-2; a confident D gene designation cannot be given. The base sequence is TGTGCCAGTAGTATAGAGGCAGCCTCTTATGGCTACACCTTC. Translated, this gives CASSIEAASYGYTF.